This entry lists 8 T cell receptor beta chains sequenced from one sample in a study of blood T cell repertoires in COVID-19. Profiled with immunoSEQ multiplex PCR; TCRdb holds only in-frame clones, not every one. The sample yields about 160,000 clones, 86% seen once. Sequencing was done on a sample of peripheral blood. The receptors were sampled from a woman aged 70-85 years with acute or convalescent COVID-19.

In DNA form, the CDR3 reads TGTGCCAGCAGCTTAGTGGCCCCTTCGTGGCGGGGCGAGACCTACGAGCAGTACTTC. Protein: CASSLVAPSWRGETYEQYF. J is TRBJ2-7 and V is TRBV7-2; D is perhaps TRBD2 (6 bases). The V end lost 1 base, the J end lost 2 bases, and 24 bases lay between the germline ends. The V gene's germline CDR1 is SGHTA and CDR2 FQGNSA. The CDR3 is made up of 19 amino acids.

This chain links TRBV4-2 with TRBJ2-5; D call uncertain. In germline, CDR1 is LGHNA, CDR2 YNFKEQ. V was clipped by 1 base and J by 3 bases, with 9 bases between them. This CDR3 contains 14 residues. CDR3 sequence reads: CASSQGPGEETQYF. The DNA of the CDR3 is TGTGCCAGCAGCCAAGGCCCGGGTGAAGAGACCCAGTACTTC.

This chain uses TRBV6-6 with TRBJ2-2; 8 bases are shared with TRBD1. This CDR3 has 16 amino acids. V dropped 4 bases and J dropped 0; count of bases not matched to a gene: 4. Germline assignment: CDR1 MNHNY and CDR2 SVGAGI (reference sequence). The CDR3 is CASSWKGQANTGELFF. CDR3 in DNA: TGTGCCAGCAGTTGGAAGGGACAGGCGAACACCGGGGAGCTGTTTTTT.

This clone was observed once. The chain combines TRBV5-1 with TRBJ1-2, with 9 bases fitting TRBD1. Trimming cost V 0 bases and J 8 bases; bases outside gene matches: 5. Germline CDR1 is SGHRS and CDR2 is YFSETQ. The CDR3 runs to 14 residues. The CDR3 region has the DNA TGCGCCAGCAGCTTGGCCCAACAGGGGGCGGGCTACACCTTC. This encodes CASSLAQQGAGYTF.

V usage is TRBV28 and J usage is TRBJ1-5, with D possibly TRBD1 on 6 matching bases. V was cut by 2 bases and J by 2 bases, with 13 bases left in between. Germline assignment: CDR1 MDHEN and CDR2 SYDVKM. The CDR3 extends over 16 amino acids. CDR3 in amino acids: CASSLRQGTGNQPQHF. For the CDR3, the DNA is TGTGCCAGCAGTTTAAGGCAGGGGACGGGCAATCAGCCCCAGCATTTT.

The rearrangement uses TRBV18 and TRBJ1-2; D remains ambiguous. This CDR3 has 13 amino acids. CDR1 and CDR2 (germline): KGHSH, LQKENI. Trimming removed 1 base at V and 8 bases at J, with 11 bases between. The CDR3 DNA reads TGTGCCAGCTCACCACTGGGCGATGGAGGCTACACCTTC. This codes for CASSPLGDGGYTF.

This clone was seen ten or more times. V gene TRBV10-3 combines with J gene TRBJ1-1; D is possibly TRBD1 (6 bases). Trimming cost V 5 bases and J 3 bases, with 13 bases left between them. This CDR3 region has 14 residues. Germline lookup yields CDR1 ENHRY and CDR2 SYGVKD. Written as DNA, the CDR3 is TGTGCCATCAGTACGACAGGCACGGACACTGAAGCTTTCTTT. This sequence encodes CAISTTGTDTEAFF.

This clone was found once. J is TRBJ2-5 and V is TRBV2; perhaps TRBD1 as D (5 bases). Germline values: CDR1 SNHLY, CDR2 FYNNEI. V shed 2 bases and J shed 1 base, with 11 bases lying between them. The CDR3 has 15 residues. The CDR3 nucleotides are TGTGCCAGCAGTGAACCAGGGTATAGCCAAGAGACCCAGTACTTC. The encoded protein is CASSEPGYSQETQYF.